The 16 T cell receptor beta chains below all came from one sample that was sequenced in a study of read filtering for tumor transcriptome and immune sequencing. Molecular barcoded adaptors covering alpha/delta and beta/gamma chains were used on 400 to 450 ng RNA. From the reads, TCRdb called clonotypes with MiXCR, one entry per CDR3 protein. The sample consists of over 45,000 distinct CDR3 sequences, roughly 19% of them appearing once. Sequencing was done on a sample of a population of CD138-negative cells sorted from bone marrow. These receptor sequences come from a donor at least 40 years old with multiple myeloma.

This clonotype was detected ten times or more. CDR3 coding DNA: TGCAGTGCTAGGAAAAGGGGACAGGGAAGCGAGCAGTACTTC. Translating gives CSARKRGQGSEQYF. The chain uses TRBV20-1 and TRBJ2-7; TRBD1 matches at 9 bases. CDR1 is DFQATT, CDR2 SNEGSKA, per germline (reference sequence). The CDR3 totals 14 residues. V lost 3 bases, J lost 6 bases, and 9 bases stayed unmatched.

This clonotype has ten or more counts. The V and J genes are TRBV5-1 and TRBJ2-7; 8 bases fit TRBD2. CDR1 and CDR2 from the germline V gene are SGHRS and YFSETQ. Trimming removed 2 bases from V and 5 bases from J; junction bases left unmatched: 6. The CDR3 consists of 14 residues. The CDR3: CASSFGGAVNEQYF. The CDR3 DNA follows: TGCGCCAGCAGCTTCGGGGGGGCTGTCAACGAGCAGTACTTC.

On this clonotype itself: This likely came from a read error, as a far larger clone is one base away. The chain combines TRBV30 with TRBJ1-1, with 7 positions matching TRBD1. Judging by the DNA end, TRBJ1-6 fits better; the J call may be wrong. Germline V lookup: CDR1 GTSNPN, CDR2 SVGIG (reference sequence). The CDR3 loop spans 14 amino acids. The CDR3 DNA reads TGTGCCCGGAGTGAAGGCAGGGGGGGATCACCCCTCCACTTT. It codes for CARSEGRGGSPLHF.

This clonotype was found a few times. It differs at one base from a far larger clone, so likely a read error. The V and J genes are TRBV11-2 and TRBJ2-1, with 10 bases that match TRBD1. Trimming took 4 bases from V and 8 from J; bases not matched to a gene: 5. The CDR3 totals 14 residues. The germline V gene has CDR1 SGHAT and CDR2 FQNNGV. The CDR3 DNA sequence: TGTGCCAGCAGCTGGACAGGGGGGGGCGATGAGCAGTTCTTC. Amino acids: CASSWTGGGDEQFF.

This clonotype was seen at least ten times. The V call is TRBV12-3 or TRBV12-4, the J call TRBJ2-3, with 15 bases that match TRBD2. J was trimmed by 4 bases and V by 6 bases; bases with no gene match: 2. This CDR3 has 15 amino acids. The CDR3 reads CASRGTSGGPDTQYF. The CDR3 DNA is TGTGCCAGCAGAGGGACTAGCGGGGGGCCAGATACGCAGTATTTT.

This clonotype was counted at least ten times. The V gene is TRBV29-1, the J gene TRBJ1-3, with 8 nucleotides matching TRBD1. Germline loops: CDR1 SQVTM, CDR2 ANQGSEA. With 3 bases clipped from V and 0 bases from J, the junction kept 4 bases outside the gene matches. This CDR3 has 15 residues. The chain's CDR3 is CSVDFTGGSGNTIYF. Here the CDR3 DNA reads TGCAGCGTTGATTTTACAGGGGGCTCTGGAAACACCATATATTTT.

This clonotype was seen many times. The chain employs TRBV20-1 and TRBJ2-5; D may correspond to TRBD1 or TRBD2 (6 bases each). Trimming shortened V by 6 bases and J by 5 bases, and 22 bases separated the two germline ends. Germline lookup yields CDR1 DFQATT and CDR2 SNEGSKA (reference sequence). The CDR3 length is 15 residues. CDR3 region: CSASPRSGAWETQYF. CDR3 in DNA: TGCAGTGCCTCTCCCCGTTCGGGGGCTTGGGAGACCCAGTACTTC.

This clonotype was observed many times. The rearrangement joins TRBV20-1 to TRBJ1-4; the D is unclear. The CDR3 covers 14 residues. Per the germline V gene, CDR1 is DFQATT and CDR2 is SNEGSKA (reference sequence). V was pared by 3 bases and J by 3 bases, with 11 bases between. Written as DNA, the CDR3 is TGCAGTGCTAGGAACGGAAGATCTAATGAAAAACTGTTTTTT. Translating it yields CSARNGRSNEKLFF.

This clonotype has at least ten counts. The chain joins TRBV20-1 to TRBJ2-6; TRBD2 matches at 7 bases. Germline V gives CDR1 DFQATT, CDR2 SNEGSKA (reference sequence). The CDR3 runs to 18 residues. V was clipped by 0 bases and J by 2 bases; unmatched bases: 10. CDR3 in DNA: TGCAGTGCTAGAGATTCTACGGGGAGGGTGACTGGGGCCAACGTCCTGACTTTC. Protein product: CSARDSTGRVTGANVLTF.

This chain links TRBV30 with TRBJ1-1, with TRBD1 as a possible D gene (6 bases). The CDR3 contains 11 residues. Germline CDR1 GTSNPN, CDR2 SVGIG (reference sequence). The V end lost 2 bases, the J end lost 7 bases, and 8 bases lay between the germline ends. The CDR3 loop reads CAWSRQVEAFF. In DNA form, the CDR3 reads TGTGCCTGGAGTCGACAGGTTGAAGCTTTCTTT.

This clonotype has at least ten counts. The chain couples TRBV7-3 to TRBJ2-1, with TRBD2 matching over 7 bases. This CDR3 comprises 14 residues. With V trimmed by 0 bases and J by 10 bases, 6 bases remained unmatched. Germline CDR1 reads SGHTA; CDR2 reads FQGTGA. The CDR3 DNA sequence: TGTGCCAGCAGCTTAACGGGAGGGCCAGTAGAGCAGTTCTTC. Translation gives CASSLTGGPVEQFF. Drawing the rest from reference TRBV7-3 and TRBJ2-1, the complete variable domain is GAGVSQTPSNKVTEKGKYVELRCDPISGHTALYWYRQSLGQGPEFLIYFQGTGAADDSGLPNDRFFAVRPEGSVSTLKIQRTERGDSAVYLCASSLTGGPVEQFFGPGTRLTVL.

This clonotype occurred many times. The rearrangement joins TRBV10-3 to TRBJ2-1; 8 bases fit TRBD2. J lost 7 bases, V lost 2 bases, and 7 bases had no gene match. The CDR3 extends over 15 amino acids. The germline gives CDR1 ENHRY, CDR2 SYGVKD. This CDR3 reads CAISEREGFGNEQFF. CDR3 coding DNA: TGTGCCATCAGTGAGCGGGAGGGCTTCGGAAATGAGCAGTTCTTC.

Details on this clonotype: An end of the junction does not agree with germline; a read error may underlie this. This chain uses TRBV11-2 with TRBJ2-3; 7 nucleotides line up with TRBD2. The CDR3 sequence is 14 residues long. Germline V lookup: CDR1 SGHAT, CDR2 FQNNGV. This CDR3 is CASDLRAGIDTQYF. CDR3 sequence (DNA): TGCGCCAGCGACCTCCGAGCGGGAATAGATACGCAGTATTTT.

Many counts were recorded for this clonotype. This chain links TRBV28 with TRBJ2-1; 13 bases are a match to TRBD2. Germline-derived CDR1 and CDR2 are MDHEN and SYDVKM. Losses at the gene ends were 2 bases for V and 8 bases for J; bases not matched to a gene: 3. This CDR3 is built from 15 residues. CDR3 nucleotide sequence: TGTGCCAGCAGTTTAACTAGCGGGGGGGGCGATGAGCAGTTCTTC. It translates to CASSLTSGGGDEQFF.

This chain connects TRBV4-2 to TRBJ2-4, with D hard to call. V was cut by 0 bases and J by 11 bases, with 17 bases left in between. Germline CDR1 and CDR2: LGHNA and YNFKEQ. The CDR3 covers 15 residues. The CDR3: CASSQDLEALRVQYF. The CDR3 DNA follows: TGTGCCAGCAGCCAAGATCTAGAGGCCTTACGGGTTCAGTACTTC.

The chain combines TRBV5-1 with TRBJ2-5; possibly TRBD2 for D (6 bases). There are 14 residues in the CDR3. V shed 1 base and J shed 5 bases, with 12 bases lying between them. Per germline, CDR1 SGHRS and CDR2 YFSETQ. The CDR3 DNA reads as TGCGCCAGCAGCTTGTCGGTCGCGGGGGAGACCCAGTACTTC. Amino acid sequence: CASSLSVAGETQYF.